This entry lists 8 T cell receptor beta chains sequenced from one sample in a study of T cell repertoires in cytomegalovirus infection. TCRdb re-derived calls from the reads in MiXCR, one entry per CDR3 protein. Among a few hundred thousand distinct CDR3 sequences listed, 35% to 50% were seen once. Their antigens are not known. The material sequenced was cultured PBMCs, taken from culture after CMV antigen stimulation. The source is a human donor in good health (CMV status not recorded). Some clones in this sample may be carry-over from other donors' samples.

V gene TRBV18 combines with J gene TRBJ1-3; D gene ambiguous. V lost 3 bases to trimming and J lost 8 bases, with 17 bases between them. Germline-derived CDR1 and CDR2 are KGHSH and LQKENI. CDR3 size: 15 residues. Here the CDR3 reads CASSPVQLVRDTIYF. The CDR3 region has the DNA TGTGCCAGCTCACCGGTCCAGTTGGTTCGGGACACCATATATTTT.

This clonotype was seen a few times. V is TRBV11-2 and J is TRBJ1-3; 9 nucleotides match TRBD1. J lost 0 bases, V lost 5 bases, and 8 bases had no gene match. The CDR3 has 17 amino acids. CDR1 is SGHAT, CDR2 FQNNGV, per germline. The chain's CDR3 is CASSPDRDRDSGNTIYF. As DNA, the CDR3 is TGTGCCAGCAGCCCAGACCGGGACAGGGACTCTGGAAACACCATATATTTT.

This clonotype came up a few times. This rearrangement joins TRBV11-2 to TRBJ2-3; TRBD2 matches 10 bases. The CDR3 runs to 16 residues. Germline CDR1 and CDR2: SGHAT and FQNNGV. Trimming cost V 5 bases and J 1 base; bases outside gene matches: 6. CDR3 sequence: CASSVSGRSRTDTQYF. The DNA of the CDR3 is TGTGCCAGCAGCGTTAGCGGGAGGTCGCGCACAGATACGCAGTATTTT.

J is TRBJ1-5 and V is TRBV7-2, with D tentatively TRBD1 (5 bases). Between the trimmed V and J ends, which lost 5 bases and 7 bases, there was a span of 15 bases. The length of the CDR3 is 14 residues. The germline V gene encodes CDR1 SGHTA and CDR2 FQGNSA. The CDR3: CASSKQVAGQPQHF. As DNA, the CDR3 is TGTGCCAGCAGCAAACAGGTCGCAGGGCAGCCCCAGCATTTT.

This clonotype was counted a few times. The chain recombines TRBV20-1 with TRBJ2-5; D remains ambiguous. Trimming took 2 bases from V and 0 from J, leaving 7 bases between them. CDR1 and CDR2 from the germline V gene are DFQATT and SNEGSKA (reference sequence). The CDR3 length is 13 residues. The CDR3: CSARSTHQETQYF. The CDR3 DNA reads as TGCAGTGCTAGATCGACACACCAAGAGACCCAGTACTTC.

The chain's CDR3 is CASFGDRDTEAFF. In DNA form, the CDR3 reads TGTGCCAGCTTTGGGGACAGGGACACTGAAGCTTTCTTT. The chain combines TRBV6-1 with TRBJ1-1, with TRBD1 identical over 9 bases. V dropped 8 bases and J dropped 3; count of bases not matched to a gene: 4. This CDR3 is built from 13 residues. Germline lookup yields CDR1 MNHNS and CDR2 SASEGT.

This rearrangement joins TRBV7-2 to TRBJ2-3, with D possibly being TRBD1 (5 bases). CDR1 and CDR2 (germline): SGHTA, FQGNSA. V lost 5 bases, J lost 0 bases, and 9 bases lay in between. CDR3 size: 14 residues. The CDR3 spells CASSGAASTDTQYF. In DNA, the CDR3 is TGTGCCAGCAGCGGGGCAGCTAGCACAGATACGCAGTATTTT.

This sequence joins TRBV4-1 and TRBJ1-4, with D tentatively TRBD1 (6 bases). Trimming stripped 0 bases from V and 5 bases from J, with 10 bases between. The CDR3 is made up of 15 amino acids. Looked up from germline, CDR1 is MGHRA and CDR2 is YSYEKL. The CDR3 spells CASSQEGQWNEKLFF. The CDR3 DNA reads TGCGCCAGCAGCCAAGAAGGACAGTGGAATGAAAAACTGTTTTTT.